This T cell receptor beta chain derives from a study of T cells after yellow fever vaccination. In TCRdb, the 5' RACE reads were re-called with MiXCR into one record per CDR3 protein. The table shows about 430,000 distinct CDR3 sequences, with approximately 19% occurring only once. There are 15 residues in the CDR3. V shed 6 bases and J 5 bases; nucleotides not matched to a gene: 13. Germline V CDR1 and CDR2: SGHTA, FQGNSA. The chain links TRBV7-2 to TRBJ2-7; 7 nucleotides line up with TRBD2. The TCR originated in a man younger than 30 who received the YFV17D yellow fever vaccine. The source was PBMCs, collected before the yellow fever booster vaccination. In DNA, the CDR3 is TGTGCCAGCAGACGCGGGGGTGGGATGGGGAACGAGCAGTACTTC. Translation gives CASRRGGGMGNEQYF.